The 18 T cell receptor beta chains presented below share a single source sample, sequenced in a study of cytomegalovirus exposure and HLA in healthy donors. This PCR relied on a set of 60 Vbeta primers and 13 Jbeta primers. TCRdb keeps only in-frame clones here, not all; method: immunoSEQ multiplex PCR. The sample lists around 140,000 clones, 61% occurring once. Sequenced material: PBMCs. These TCRs come from a male donor in good health and CMV-seronegative.

In DNA form, the CDR3 reads TGCGCCAGCAGCCAATTAACAGGCCCGACTCAGGGAAAACTGTTTTTT. This sequence encodes CASSQLTGPTQGKLFF. The chain employs TRBV4-3 and TRBJ1-4, with D tentatively TRBD1 (5 bases). The V end lost 2 bases, the J end lost 10 bases, and 20 bases lay between the germline ends. This CDR3 is 16 amino acids long. Germline lookup yields CDR1 LGHNA and CDR2 YSLEER.

V and J are TRBV13 and TRBJ1-4; 9 bases fit TRBD1. The CDR3 contains 15 residues. CDR1 is PRHDT, CDR2 FYEKMQ, per germline (reference sequence). The ends lost 5 bases at V and 7 bases at J; junction bases unmatched: 8. CDR3 bases: TGTGCCAGCAGCGATGGACAGGGGAGCAGTGAAAAACTGTTTTTT. Its protein product is CASSDGQGSSEKLFF.

The genes are TRBV11-2 and TRBJ1-5; D may be TRBD1 (6 bases). V lost 4 bases and J 3 bases, leaving 13 bases between the germline ends. The CDR3 is 15 residues long. CDR1 is SGHAT and CDR2 is FQNNGV in the germline V gene. Here the CDR3 DNA reads TGTGCCAGCAGCTCTGTGTCAGGGGACAATCAGCCCCAGCATTTT. This gives the protein CASSSVSGDNQPQHF.

The chain combines TRBV18 with TRBJ2-7, with 9 bases aligning to TRBD1. Per the germline V gene, CDR1 is KGHSH and CDR2 is LQKENI. V shed 6 bases and J 1 base; nucleotides not matched to a gene: 4. The CDR3 consists of 14 residues. The CDR3, as DNA: TGTGCCAGCTCCCCCGGGACAGGGTCCTACGAGCAGTACTTC. Its protein is CASSPGTGSYEQYF. Full variable domain (remainder filled in from reference TRBV18 and TRBJ2-7): NAGVMQNPRHLVRRRGQEARLRCSPMKGHSHVYWYRQLPEEGLKFMVYLQKENIIDESGMPKERFSAEFPKEGPSILRIQQVVRGDSAAYFCASSPGTGSYEQYFGPGTRLTVT.

Remarks on this clone: Compared with germline, one end of the junction differs, possibly owing to a read error. J is TRBJ1-6 and V is TRBV7-9, with no clear D. Per the germline V gene, CDR1 is SEHNR and CDR2 is FQNEAQ (reference sequence). The CDR3 spans 12 residues. The CDR3 region has the DNA TGTTCCAGCAGCTTACCGGATTCACCCCTCCACTTT. Residues: CSSSLPDSPLHF.

This chain uses TRBV27 with TRBJ2-7; no firm D call. The V gene lost 0 bases and the J gene lost 4 bases, with 16 bases spanning the gap. Germline-derived CDR1 and CDR2 are MNHEY and SMNVEV (reference sequence). The CDR3 is 16 residues long. Written as DNA, the CDR3 is TGTGCCAGCAGTTTATCGTTTTCCTGGCTTGCTTACGAGCAGTACTTC. Protein: CASSLSFSWLAYEQYF.

This chain joins TRBV7-8 and TRBJ1-6, with TRBD1 matching 9 bases. The CDR3 is 15 amino acids. Germline V gives CDR1 SGHVS, CDR2 FQNEAQ. Trimming removed 5 bases from V and 7 bases from J; junction bases left unmatched: 6. The CDR3 bases are TGTGCCAGCAGCCTCGGGACAGGGAGAAATTCACCCCTCCACTTT. Translation: CASSLGTGRNSPLHF.

This clone was seen a few times. The V and J genes are TRBV29-1 and TRBJ1-5; no definite D call. This CDR3 has 12 amino acids. V lost 5 bases, J lost 5 bases, and 10 bases lay in between. From germline, CDR1 is SQVTM and CDR2 ANQGSEA. The CDR3 spells CSVTYGDQPQHF. DNA of the CDR3: TGCAGCGTTACTTACGGGGATCAGCCCCAGCATTTT.

This clone occurred a few times. V usage is TRBV6-5 and J usage is TRBJ1-2, with 7 bases identical to TRBD1. CDR1 and CDR2 from the germline V gene are MNHEY and SVGAGI. CDR3 length: 14 amino acids. V was pared by 0 bases and J by 4 bases, with 2 bases of the junction left unmatched. CDR3 bases: TGTGCCAGCAGTTACTCAGGACAGGTCTATGGCTACACCTTC. Translation gives CASSYSGQVYGYTF.

The V gene is TRBV19, the J gene TRBJ2-2; D remains unclear. V was trimmed by 4 bases and J by 0 bases, leaving 3 bases between them. Germline CDR1 is LNHDA and CDR2 is SQIVND (reference sequence). CDR3 length: 13 amino acids. CDR3 coding DNA: TGTGCCAGTAGTACAGCGAACACCGGGGAGCTGTTTTTT. Translation gives CASSTANTGELFF.

This chain connects TRBV6-5 to TRBJ2-7, with 11 bases fitting TRBD1. This CDR3 has 15 amino acids. Germline V gives CDR1 MNHEY, CDR2 SVGAGI. Trimming took 4 bases from V and 5 from J; bases not matched to a gene: 7. CDR3 region: CASSFRTGGRDEQYF. CDR3 DNA: TGTGCCAGCAGTTTCAGGACAGGGGGCAGGGACGAGCAGTACTTC.

This clone occurred a few times. V is TRBV7-9 and J is TRBJ2-7; TRBD1 agrees at 9 bases. CDR3 length equals 14 residues. The germline gives CDR1 SEHNR, CDR2 FQNEAQ (reference sequence). With 1 base clipped from V and 6 bases from J, the junction kept 4 bases outside the gene matches. CDR3 residues: CASSLELDRGEQYF. In nucleotides, the CDR3 is TGTGCCAGCAGCTTAGAGTTGGACAGGGGCGAGCAGTACTTC.

The V call is TRBV7-6, the J call TRBJ2-1; 12 nucleotides line up with TRBD2. The CDR3 is 18 amino acids. The V segment lost 2 bases and the J segment 1 base; nucleotides outside the gene matches: 6. The germline gives CDR1 SGHVS, CDR2 FNYEAQ. The CDR3 reads CASSLLAGGQPSYNEQFF. The CDR3 coding sequence is TGTGCCAGCAGCTTACTAGCGGGGGGGCAGCCTTCCTACAATGAGCAGTTCTTC.

The rearrangement links TRBV2 to TRBJ2-2; 11 bases are a match to TRBD2. V dropped 5 bases and J dropped 1; count of bases not matched to a gene: 0. There are 15 residues in the CDR3. Germline V CDR1 and CDR2: SNHLY, FYNNEI. This chain's CDR3 is CASSLAGGNTGELFF. CDR3 nucleotides: TGTGCCAGCAGTCTAGCGGGGGGGAACACCGGGGAGCTGTTTTTT. Based on the CDR3 plus reference TRBV2 and TRBJ2-2, the full variable domain is EPEVTQTPSHQVTQMGQEVILRCVPISNHLYFYWYRQILGQKVEFLVSFYNNEISEKSEIFDDQFSVERPDGSNFTLKIRSTKLEDSAMYFCASSLAGGNTGELFFGEGSRLTVL.

In this sample, this clone turned up once. This sequence joins TRBV2 and TRBJ1-5; possible D gene TRBD1, 6 bases. V lost 6 bases and J lost 6, with 18 bases in between. Germline V gene data show CDR1 as SNHLY and CDR2 as FYNNEI. The CDR3 is 15 amino acids. This CDR3 reads CASSVGRGGIQPQHF. CDR3 DNA sequence: TGTGCCAGCAGCGTGGGGCGGGGGGGCATTCAGCCCCAGCATTTT. Together with reference TRBV2 and TRBJ1-5, the CDR3 gives the full variable domain: EPEVTQTPSHQVTQMGQEVILRCVPISNHLYFYWYRQILGQKVEFLVSFYNNEISEKSEIFDDQFSVERPDGSNFTLKIRSTKLEDSAMYFCASSVGRGGIQPQHFGDGTRLSIL.

V is TRBV5-1 and J is TRBJ2-1; D is possibly TRBD2 (6 bases). Per the germline V gene, CDR1 is SGHRS and CDR2 is YFSETQ. The CDR3 covers 13 residues. Trimming took 4 bases from V and 8 from J, leaving 13 bases between them. The CDR3 region is CASSGTAGDEQFF. CDR3 nucleotides: TGCGCCAGCAGCGGGACTGCTGGCGATGAGCAGTTCTTC.

V is TRBV19 and J is TRBJ1-1, with D possibly TRBD1 on 5 matching bases. CDR1 and CDR2 (germline): LNHDA, SQIVND (reference sequence). This CDR3 has 15 amino acids. V lost 3 bases and J 1 base, leaving 12 bases between the germline ends. CDR3 protein: CASSMGLRGNTEAFF. The CDR3 region has the DNA TGTGCCAGTAGTATGGGACTTAGGGGGAACACTGAAGCTTTCTTT.

The chain has TRBV2 and TRBJ2-1; TRBD2 matches at 10 bases. Germline assignment: CDR1 SNHLY and CDR2 FYNNEI. V shed 9 bases and J 0 bases; nucleotides not matched to a gene: 11. The CDR3 has 17 amino acids. The DNA of the CDR3 is TGTGCCAGTCCAAGCGGGGGGGCCTCCCTCTCCTACAATGAGCAGTTCTTC. It specifies CASPSGGASLSYNEQFF.